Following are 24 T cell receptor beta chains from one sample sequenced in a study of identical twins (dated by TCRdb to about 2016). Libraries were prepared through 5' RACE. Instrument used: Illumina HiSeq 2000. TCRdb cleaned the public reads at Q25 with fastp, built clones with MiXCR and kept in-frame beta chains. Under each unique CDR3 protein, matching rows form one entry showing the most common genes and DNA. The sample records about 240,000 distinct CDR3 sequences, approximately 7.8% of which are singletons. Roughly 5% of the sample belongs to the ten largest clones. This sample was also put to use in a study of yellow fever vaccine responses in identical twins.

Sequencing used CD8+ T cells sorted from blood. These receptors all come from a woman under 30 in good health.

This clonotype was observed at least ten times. CDR3 region: CASSLTGNTGELFF. The CDR3, as DNA: TGTGCCAGCAGCCTCACTGGGAACACCGGGGAGCTGTTTTTT. This chain links TRBV28 with TRBJ2-2; no definite D call. This CDR3 comprises 14 residues. Germline values: CDR1 MDHEN, CDR2 SYDVKM. The ends were cut back, 6 bases at V and 1 base at J, with 9 bases in the middle.

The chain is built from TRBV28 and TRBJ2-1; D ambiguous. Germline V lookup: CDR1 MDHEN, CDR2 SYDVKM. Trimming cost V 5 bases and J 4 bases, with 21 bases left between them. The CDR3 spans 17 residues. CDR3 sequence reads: CASSESPRTLGYNEQFF. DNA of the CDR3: TGTGCCAGCAGTGAAAGCCCGAGGACGCTCGGGTACAATGAGCAGTTCTTC.

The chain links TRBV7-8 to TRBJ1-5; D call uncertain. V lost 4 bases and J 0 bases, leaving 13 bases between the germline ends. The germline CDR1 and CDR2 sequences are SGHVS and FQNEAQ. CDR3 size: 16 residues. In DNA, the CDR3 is TGTGCCAGCAGCTCAACCTCGTGGAATAGCAATCAGCCCCAGCATTTT. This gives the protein CASSSTSWNSNQPQHF.

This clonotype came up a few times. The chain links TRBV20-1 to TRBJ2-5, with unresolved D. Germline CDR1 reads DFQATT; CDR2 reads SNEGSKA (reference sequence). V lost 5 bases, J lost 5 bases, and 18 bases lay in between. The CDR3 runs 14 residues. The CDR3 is CSAPPEKESETQYF. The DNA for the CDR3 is TGCAGTGCTCCCCCGGAAAAGGAATCGGAGACCCAGTACTTC.

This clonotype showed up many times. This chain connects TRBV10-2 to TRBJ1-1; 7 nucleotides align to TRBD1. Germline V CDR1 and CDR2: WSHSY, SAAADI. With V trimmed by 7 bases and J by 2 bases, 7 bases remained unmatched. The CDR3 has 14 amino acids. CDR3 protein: CASIGQGVNTEAFF. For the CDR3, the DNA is TGCGCCAGCATCGGGCAGGGGGTAAACACTGAAGCTTTCTTT.

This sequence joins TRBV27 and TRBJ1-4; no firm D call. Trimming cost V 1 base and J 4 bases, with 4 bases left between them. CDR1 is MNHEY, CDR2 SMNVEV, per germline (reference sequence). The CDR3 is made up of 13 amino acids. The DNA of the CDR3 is TGTGCCAGCAGTTTATTGGGTAATGAAAAACTGTTTTTT. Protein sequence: CASSLLGNEKLFF.

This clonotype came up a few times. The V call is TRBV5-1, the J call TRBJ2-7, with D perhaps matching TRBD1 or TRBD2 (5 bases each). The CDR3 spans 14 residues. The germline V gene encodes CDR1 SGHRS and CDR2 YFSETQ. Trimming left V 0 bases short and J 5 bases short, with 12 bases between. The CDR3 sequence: CASSLGGLEDEQYF. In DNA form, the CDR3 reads TGCGCCAGCAGCTTGGGGGGGTTAGAGGACGAGCAGTACTTC.

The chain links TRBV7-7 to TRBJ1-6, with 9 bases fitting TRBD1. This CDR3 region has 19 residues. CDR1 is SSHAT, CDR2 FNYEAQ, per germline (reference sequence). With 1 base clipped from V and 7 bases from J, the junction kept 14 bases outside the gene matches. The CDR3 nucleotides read TGTGCCAGCAGCTTAGTTCGGACAGGGGTTTCCCGGAACAATTCACCCCTCCACTTT. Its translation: CASSLVRTGVSRNNSPLHF.

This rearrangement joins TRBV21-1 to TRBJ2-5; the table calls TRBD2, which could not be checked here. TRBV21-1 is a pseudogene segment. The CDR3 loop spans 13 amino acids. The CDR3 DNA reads TGTGCCAGCACCGCTAGCGGGGGCGACACGAAGTACTTC. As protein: CASTASGGDTKYF.

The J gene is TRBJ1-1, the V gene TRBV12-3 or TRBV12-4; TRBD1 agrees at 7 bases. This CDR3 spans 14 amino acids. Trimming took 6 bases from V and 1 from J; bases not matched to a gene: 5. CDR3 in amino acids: CASSPRGANTEAFF. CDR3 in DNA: TGTGCCAGCAGCCCCAGGGGGGCGAACACTGAAGCTTTCTTT.

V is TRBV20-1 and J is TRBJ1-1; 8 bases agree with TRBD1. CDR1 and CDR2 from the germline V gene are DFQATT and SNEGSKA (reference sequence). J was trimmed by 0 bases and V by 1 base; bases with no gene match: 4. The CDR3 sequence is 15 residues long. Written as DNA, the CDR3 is TGCAGTGCTAGAGCGGACAGGGTCATGAACACTGAAGCTTTCTTT. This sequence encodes CSARADRVMNTEAFF.

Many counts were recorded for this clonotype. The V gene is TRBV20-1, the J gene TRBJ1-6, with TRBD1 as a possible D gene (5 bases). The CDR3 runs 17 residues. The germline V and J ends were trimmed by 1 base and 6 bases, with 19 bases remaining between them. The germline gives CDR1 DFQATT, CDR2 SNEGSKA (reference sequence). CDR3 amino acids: CSARGEDGREPNSPLHF. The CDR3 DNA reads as TGCAGTGCTAGAGGAGAGGATGGCAGGGAGCCTAATTCACCCCTCCACTTT.

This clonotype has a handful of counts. The CDR3 DNA sequence: TGTGCCAGCAGCCAAGACTCCAATTCCTACGAGCAGTACTTC. Translated, it gives CASSQDSNSYEQYF. The V gene is TRBV14, the J gene TRBJ2-7; D is unclear. V was clipped by 0 bases and J by 1 base, with 7 bases between them. This CDR3 region has 14 residues. Germline CDR1 is SGHDN and CDR2 is FVKESK. The full variable domain, with the rest looked up from reference TRBV14 and TRBJ2-7, is EAGVTQFPSHSVIEKGQTVTLRCDPISGHDNLYWYRRVMGKEIKFLLHFVKESKQDESGMPNNRFLAERTGGTYSTLKVQPAELEDSGVYFCASSQDSNSYEQYFGPGTRLTVT.

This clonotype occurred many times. As DNA, the CDR3 is TGTGCCACTCCGGCTTGGCTAGCGGGTCCCTACGAGCAGTACGTC. Translated, it gives CATPAWLAGPYEQYV. V usage is TRBV2 and J usage is TRBJ2-7; 8 bases map to TRBD2. Trimming took 10 bases from V and 2 from J; bases not matched to a gene: 13. This CDR3 has 15 residues. Germline V gives CDR1 SNHLY, CDR2 FYNNEI.

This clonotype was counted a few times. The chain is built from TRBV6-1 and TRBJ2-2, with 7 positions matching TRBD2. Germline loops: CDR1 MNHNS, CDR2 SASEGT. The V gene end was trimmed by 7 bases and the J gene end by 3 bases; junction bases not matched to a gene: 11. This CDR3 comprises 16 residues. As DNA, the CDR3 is TGTGCCAGCACAGGAGAGCAGGGAGGGCACACCGGGGAGCTGTTTTTT. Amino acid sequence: CASTGEQGGHTGELFF.

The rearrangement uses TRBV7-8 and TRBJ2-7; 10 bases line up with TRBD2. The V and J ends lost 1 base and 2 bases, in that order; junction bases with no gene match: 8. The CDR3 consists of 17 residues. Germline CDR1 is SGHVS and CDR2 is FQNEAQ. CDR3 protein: CASSLGPGLAKTYEQYF. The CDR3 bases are TGTGCCAGCAGCTTAGGGCCGGGACTAGCGAAAACCTACGAGCAGTACTTC.

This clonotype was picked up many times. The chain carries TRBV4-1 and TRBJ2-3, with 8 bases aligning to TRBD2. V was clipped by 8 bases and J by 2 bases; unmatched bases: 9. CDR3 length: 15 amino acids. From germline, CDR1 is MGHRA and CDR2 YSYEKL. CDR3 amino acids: CASALVSGNTDTQYF. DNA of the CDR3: TGCGCCAGCGCCCTGGTTAGCGGGAACACAGATACGCAGTATTTT.

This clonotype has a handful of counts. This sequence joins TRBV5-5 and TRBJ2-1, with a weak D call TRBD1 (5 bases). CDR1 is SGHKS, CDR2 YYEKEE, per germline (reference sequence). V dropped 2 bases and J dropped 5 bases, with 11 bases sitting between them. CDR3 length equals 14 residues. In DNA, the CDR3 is TGTGCCAGCAGCTTACTCGACAGCAACAATGAGCAGTTCTTC. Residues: CASSLLDSNNEQFF.

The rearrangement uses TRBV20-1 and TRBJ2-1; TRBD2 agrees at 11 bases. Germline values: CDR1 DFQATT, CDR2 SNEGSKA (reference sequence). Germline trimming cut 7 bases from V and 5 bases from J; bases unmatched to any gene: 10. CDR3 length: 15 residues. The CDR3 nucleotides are TGCAGTGATACCAGGACTAGCGGGCGAAACAATGAGCAGTTCTTC. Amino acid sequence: CSDTRTSGRNNEQFF.

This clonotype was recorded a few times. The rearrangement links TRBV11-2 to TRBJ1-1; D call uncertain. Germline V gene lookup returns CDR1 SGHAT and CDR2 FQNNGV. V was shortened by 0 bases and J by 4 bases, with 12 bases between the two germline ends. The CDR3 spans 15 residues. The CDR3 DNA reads TGTGCCAGCAGCTTAGATCTTATGGGTGGCACTGAAGCTTTCTTT. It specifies CASSLDLMGGTEAFF.

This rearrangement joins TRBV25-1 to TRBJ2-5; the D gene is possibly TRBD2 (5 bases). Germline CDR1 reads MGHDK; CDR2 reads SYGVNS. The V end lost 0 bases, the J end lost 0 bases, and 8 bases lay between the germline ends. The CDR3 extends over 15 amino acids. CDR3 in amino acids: CASSEYFGDQETQYF. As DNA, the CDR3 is TGTGCCAGCAGTGAATATTTCGGGGACCAAGAGACCCAGTACTTC.

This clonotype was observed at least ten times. The CDR3 DNA sequence: TGTGCCAGCAGTGAAGTCACAGGGTCCACTGAAGCTTTCTTT. Its protein product is CASSEVTGSTEAFF. The chain employs TRBV25-1 and TRBJ1-1, with a weak D call TRBD1 (6 bases). The CDR3 extends over 14 amino acids. Trimming shortened V by 2 bases and J by 4 bases, and 11 bases separated the two germline ends. The V gene's germline CDR1 is MGHDK and CDR2 SYGVNS.

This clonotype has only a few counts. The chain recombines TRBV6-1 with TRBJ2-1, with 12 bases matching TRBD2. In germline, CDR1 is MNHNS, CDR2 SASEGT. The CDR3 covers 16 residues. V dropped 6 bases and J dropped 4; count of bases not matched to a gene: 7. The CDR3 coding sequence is TGTGCCAGCAGCCCACAAGGACTAGCGGGATACAATGAGCAGTTCTTC. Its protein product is CASSPQGLAGYNEQFF.

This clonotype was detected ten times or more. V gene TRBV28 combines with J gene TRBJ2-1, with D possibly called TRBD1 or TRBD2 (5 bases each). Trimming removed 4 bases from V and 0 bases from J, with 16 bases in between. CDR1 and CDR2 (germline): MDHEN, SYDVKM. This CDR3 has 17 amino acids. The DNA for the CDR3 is TGTGCCAGCAGTTCCCTCCGGGACCCGAGCTCCTACAATGAGCAGTTCTTC. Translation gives CASSSLRDPSSYNEQFF. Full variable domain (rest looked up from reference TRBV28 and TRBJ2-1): DVKVTQSSRYLVKRTGEKVFLECVQDMDHENMFWYRQDPGLGLRLIYFSYDVKMKEKGDIPEGYSVSREKKERFSLILESASTNQTSMYLCASSSLRDPSSYNEQFFGPGTRLTVL.